These 3 T cell receptor beta chains were all obtained from the same sample, sequenced in a study of blood T cells in healthy people across ages. A second PCR of 7 to 11 cycles used a sample-barcoded 5' primer and a J-beta primer mix. One entry per CDR3 protein, called by TCRdb with MiXCR from the 5' RACE reads. The sample has 790,000 or so distinct CDR3 sequences, about half seen once. Material for sequencing was blood. The receptors originated from a man of 80 years or more in good health.

V and J are TRBV7-2 and TRBJ2-1, with 8 bases lining up with TRBD2. There are 14 residues in the CDR3. The trim removed 3 bases at V and 5 bases at J, leaving 3 bases unmatched. CDR1 is SGHTA and CDR2 is FQGNSA in the germline V gene. The CDR3 DNA is TGTGCCAGCAGCTTCGGACTAGCCAACAATGAGCAGTTCTTC. Translation gives CASSFGLANNEQFF.

This clonotype appeared once. The rearrangement uses TRBV5-1 and TRBJ2-2; D is possibly TRBD1 or TRBD2 (5 bases each). CDR1 SGHRS and CDR2 YFSETQ come from the germline V gene. Trimming left V 1 base short and J 5 bases short, with 15 bases between. The CDR3 is 16 residues long. In DNA, the CDR3 is TGCGCCAGCAGCTTGCGTGGGGGAACAGTTACCGGGGAGCTGTTTTTT. This encodes CASSLRGGTVTGELFF.

The CDR3 here is CASGETCGSDEQFF. Written as DNA, the CDR3 is TGTGCCAGCGGCGAGACTTGCGGGAGCGATGAGCAGTTCTTC. The chain uses TRBV7-3 and TRBJ2-1, with 7 bases that match TRBD2. Per germline, CDR1 SGHTA and CDR2 FQGTGA. CDR3 length equals 14 residues. V lost 8 bases to trimming and J lost 8 bases; unmatched junction nucleotides: 12.